These 4 T cell receptor beta chains came from one sample sequenced in a study of identical twins. TCRdb fed the 5' RACE reads into MiXCR, producing one record per CDR3 protein. Counted here are fewer than 550,000 distinct CDR3 sequences, roughly an eighth occurring once; the ten biggest clones make up more than 0.8%. Separately, the same data were catalogued under a study of yellow fever vaccine responses in identical twins.

The source material was CD4+ T cells sorted from blood. Receptor source: a woman aged 18 to 35 in good health.

This clonotype has a count of ten or more. V usage is TRBV7-2 and J usage is TRBJ2-5, with D maybe TRBD2 (6 bases). Germline CDR1 and CDR2: SGHTA and FQGNSA. V lost 3 bases to trimming and J lost 3 bases, with 8 bases between them. CDR3 length equals 13 residues. CDR3 amino acids: CASSLEREETQYF. In DNA form, the CDR3 reads TGTGCCAGCAGCTTGGAGCGGGAAGAGACCCAGTACTTC.

This clonotype was counted only a few times. This chain uses TRBV29-1 with TRBJ2-5; 11 bases agree with TRBD1. Germline values: CDR1 SQVTM, CDR2 ANQGSEA. The V gene end was trimmed by 5 bases and the J gene end by 4 bases; junction bases not matched to a gene: 9. The CDR3 is made up of 15 amino acids. The DNA of the CDR3 is TGCAGCGTTCCCCAGCCCGGGACAGGGGGAGAGACCCAGTACTTC. Its translation is CSVPQPGTGGETQYF.

V gene TRBV30 combines with J gene TRBJ2-1, with no clear D. The CDR3 loop spans 13 amino acids. The ends were cut back, 2 bases at V and 0 bases at J, with 5 bases in the middle. Per germline, CDR1 GTSNPN and CDR2 SVGIG (reference sequence). CDR3 amino acids: CAWSLGSYNEQFF. DNA for the CDR3: TGTGCCTGGAGTCTGGGCTCCTACAATGAGCAGTTCTTC.

This clonotype was detected a few times. The CDR3 region has the DNA TGTGCCTGGACCGGGACTAGCAGAGAGCAGTACTTC. This codes for CAWTGTSREQYF. The rearrangement uses TRBV30 and TRBJ2-7; 9 bases are shared with TRBD2. The CDR3 totals 12 residues. V was clipped by 4 bases and J by 7 bases; unmatched bases: 5. CDR1 and CDR2 from the germline V gene are GTSNPN and SVGIG (reference sequence).